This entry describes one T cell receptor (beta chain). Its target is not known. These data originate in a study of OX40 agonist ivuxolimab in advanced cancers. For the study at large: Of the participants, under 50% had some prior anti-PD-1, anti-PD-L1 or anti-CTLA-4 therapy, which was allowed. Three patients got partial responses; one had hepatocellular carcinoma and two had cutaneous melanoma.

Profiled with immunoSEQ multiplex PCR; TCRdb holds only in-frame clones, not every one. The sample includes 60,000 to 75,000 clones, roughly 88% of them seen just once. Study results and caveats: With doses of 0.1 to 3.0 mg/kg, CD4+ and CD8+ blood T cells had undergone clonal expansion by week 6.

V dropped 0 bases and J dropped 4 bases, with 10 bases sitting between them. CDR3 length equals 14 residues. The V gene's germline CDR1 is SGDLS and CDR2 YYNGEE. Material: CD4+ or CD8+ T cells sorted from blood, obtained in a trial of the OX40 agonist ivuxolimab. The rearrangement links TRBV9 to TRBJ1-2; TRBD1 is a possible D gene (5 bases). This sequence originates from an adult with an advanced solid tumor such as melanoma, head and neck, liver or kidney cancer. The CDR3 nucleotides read TGTGCCAGCAGCGTAGGGGGCACCTCCTATGGCTACACCTTC. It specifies CASSVGGTSYGYTF.